Each of the 5 T cell receptor beta chains below was sequenced from the same sample in a study of blood T cell repertoires in COVID-19. Produced via immunoSEQ multiplex PCR; TCRdb's table is partial and in-frame only. The table shows more than 150,000 clones, with roughly 81% occurring only once. Material for sequencing was peripheral blood. The receptors originated from a woman aged 80 or older with COVID-19, enrolled during active disease.

This clone came up a few times. The chain links TRBV9 to TRBJ2-3; TRBD2 matches 7 bases. Trimming cost V 3 bases and J 3 bases; bases outside gene matches: 10. CDR1 SGDLS and CDR2 YYNGEE come from the germline V gene. The CDR3 is 16 residues long. The CDR3 DNA is TGTGCCAGCAGCGAAGCGGGGACTGGGAGGACAGATACGCAGTATTTT. Protein product: CASSEAGTGRTDTQYF.

The chain joins TRBV2 to TRBJ2-2; TRBD2 agrees at 7 bases. This CDR3 has 17 amino acids. With V trimmed by 3 bases and J by 2 bases, 9 bases remained unmatched. Germline V gene lookup returns CDR1 SNHLY and CDR2 FYNNEI. The CDR3 here is CASSDRASGLNTGELFF. The CDR3 region has the DNA TGTGCCAGCAGTGATCGGGCTAGCGGCCTAAACACCGGGGAGCTGTTTTTT. The entire variable domain, with the rest obtained from reference TRBV2 and TRBJ2-2, is as follows: EPEVTQTPSHQVTQMGQEVILRCVPISNHLYFYWYRQILGQKVEFLVSFYNNEISEKSEIFDDQFSVERPDGSNFTLKIRSTKLEDSAMYFCASSDRASGLNTGELFFGEGSRLTVL.

The gene calls are TRBV18 and TRBJ1-4, with D possibly being TRBD1 (5 bases). V was shortened by 6 bases and J by 7 bases, with 12 bases between the two germline ends. CDR1 is KGHSH, CDR2 LQKENI, per germline. The CDR3 runs to 13 residues. The CDR3 loop reads CASSGERGEKLFF. The CDR3 nucleotides read TGTGCCAGCTCCGGCGAAAGGGGTGAAAAACTGTTTTTT. Looking up the rest from reference TRBV18 and TRBJ1-4 gives the full variable domain: NAGVMQNPRHLVRRRGQEARLRCSPMKGHSHVYWYRQLPEEGLKFMVYLQKENIIDESGMPKERFSAEFPKEGPSILRIQQVVRGDSAAYFCASSGERGEKLFFGSGTQLSVL.

The genes are TRBV7-9 and TRBJ1-3; tentatively, D is TRBD1 (6 bases). Per the germline V gene, CDR1 is SEHNR and CDR2 is FQNEAQ (reference sequence). V was clipped by 1 base and J by 0 bases, with 7 bases between them. The CDR3 contains 15 residues. The DNA for the CDR3 is TGTGCCAGCAGCTTAGAAGGGGGCTCTGGAAACACCATATATTTT. It is translated as CASSLEGGSGNTIYF.

This rearrangement joins TRBV6-5 to TRBJ1-2; TRBD1 is a possible D gene (6 bases). Germline V gene data show CDR1 as MNHEY and CDR2 as SVGAGI. V was trimmed by 5 bases and J by 2 bases, leaving 12 bases between them. The CDR3 is made up of 14 amino acids. CDR3 nucleotides: TGTGCCAGCAGTCCCAGGGGAGGGAACTATGGCTACACCTTC. This translates into CASSPRGGNYGYTF.